What follows are 21 T cell receptor beta chains derived from one specimen sequenced in a study of blood T cell repertoires in COVID-19 (TCRdb year 2020). The library was generated by the immunoSEQ multiplex PCR assay. Imported from immuneACCESS, the table was reduced by TCRdb to in-frame sequences with V and J called. These copies leave out some clones; in studies compared against another copy, an unresolved V gene accounts for under half, and the cause of the remainder is not known. The sample table contains roughly 30,000 clones; only one count was recorded for 88% of them. Of the sample, 7% to 9.5% falls within the top ten clones. Sequencing used peripheral blood. Source of these receptors: a man aged 55 to 70 with COVID-19, enrolled during active disease.

This chain links TRBV27 with TRBJ2-5, with D possibly TRBD1 on 7 matching bases. The V end was cut by 6 bases, the J end by 7 bases, with 15 bases between. The germline V gene has CDR1 MNHEY and CDR2 SMNVEV (reference sequence). The CDR3 is 13 residues long. The DNA of the CDR3 is TGTGCCAGCAGCTCAGGGGGGCCTGGGACCCAGTACTTC. As protein: CASSSGGPGTQYF.

The chain combines TRBV6-2 or TRBV6-3 with TRBJ2-1; the match to TRBD2 covers 10 bases. This CDR3 contains 17 residues. Per germline, CDR1 MNHEY and CDR2 SVGEGT. After removal of 0 bases from V and 12 bases from J, the junction contained 14 bases not matched to a gene. CDR3 loop: CASSYSSSGSYLTWQFF. In DNA form, the CDR3 reads TGTGCCAGCAGTTACTCGTCTAGCGGGAGTTACTTGACTTGGCAGTTCTTC.

CDR3 residues: CASSQGARETQYF. As DNA, the CDR3 is TGCGCCAGCAGCCAGGGGGCACGGGAGACCCAGTACTTC. The V call is TRBV5-1, the J call TRBJ2-5; TRBD1 matches at 8 bases. The CDR3 has 13 amino acids. Losses at the gene ends were 4 bases for V and 5 bases for J; bases not matched to a gene: 4. From germline, CDR1 is SGHRS and CDR2 YFSETQ.

This chain uses TRBV29-1 with TRBJ1-1, with 10 positions matching TRBD1. The V gene end was trimmed by 3 bases and the J gene end by 10 bases; junction bases not matched to a gene: 5. The CDR3 extends over 12 amino acids. Germline CDR1 reads SQVTM; CDR2 reads ANQGSEA. CDR3 DNA: TGCAGCGTTGAGGCGGGACAGGGGCCAGCTTTCTTT. This encodes CSVEAGQGPAFF.

This rearrangement joins TRBV4-3 to TRBJ2-5, with D unresolved. The V gene's germline CDR1 is LGHNA and CDR2 YSLEER. Deletions cut 0 bases from V and 5 bases from J, with 10 bases between. CDR3 size: 14 residues. The CDR3 DNA sequence: TGCGCCAGCAGCCAAGAATGGAGTCCGGAGACCCAGTACTTC. Protein sequence: CASSQEWSPETQYF.

The chain links TRBV2 to TRBJ1-3; TRBD1 is a possible D gene (5 bases). The CDR3 length is 15 residues. The germline gives CDR1 SNHLY, CDR2 FYNNEI. The V gene lost 6 bases and the J gene lost 4 bases, with 16 bases spanning the gap. CDR3 in DNA: TGTGCCAGCAGGGGCGGGACTACTACGGGAAACACCATATATTTT. Encoded protein: CASRGGTTTGNTIYF.

J is TRBJ2-7 and V is TRBV4-2; D is unclear. This CDR3 has 14 amino acids. Germline V gives CDR1 LGHNA, CDR2 YNFKEQ. Trimming pared 1 base from V and 4 bases from J, leaving 11 bases between. Here the CDR3 DNA reads TGTGCCAGCAGCCAAGCGGTTAACGTATACGAGCAGTACTTC. As protein: CASSQAVNVYEQYF.

The V call is TRBV19, the J call TRBJ2-1, with 9 positions matching TRBD2. Germline loops: CDR1 LNHDA, CDR2 SQIVND (reference sequence). Trimming removed 6 bases from V and 3 bases from J; junction bases left unmatched: 9. CDR3 length equals 16 residues. CDR3: CASSKSGRSVYNEQFF. The DNA for the CDR3 is TGTGCCAGTAGCAAGAGCGGGAGGTCGGTCTACAATGAGCAGTTCTTC.

The V gene is TRBV2, the J gene TRBJ1-5; 7 bases match TRBD1. Trimming at V came to 2 bases and at J to 0 bases, leaving 13 bases not matched to a gene. Germline-derived CDR1 and CDR2 are SNHLY and FYNNEI. This CDR3 is built from 19 residues. CDR3 coding DNA: TGTGCCAGCAGTGAAAGGGCGGCAGGGGGAGTTTATAGCAATCAGCCCCAGCATTTT. Residues: CASSERAAGGVYSNQPQHF.

This sequence joins TRBV7-2 and TRBJ2-7, with D possibly matching TRBD2 (6 bases). V was cut by 5 bases and J by 2 bases, with 10 bases left in between. Germline-derived CDR1 and CDR2 are SGHTA and FQGNSA. The CDR3 totals 13 residues. The CDR3 protein is CASSPGRAYEQYF. The CDR3 nucleotides read TGTGCCAGCAGCCCCGGGAGAGCCTACGAGCAGTACTTC.

The chain employs TRBV6-1 and TRBJ1-2, with 7 positions matching TRBD1. The trim removed 1 base at V and 7 bases at J, leaving 9 bases unmatched. CDR3 size: 15 residues. CDR1 and CDR2 from the germline V gene are MNHNS and SASEGT. The CDR3 nucleotides read TGTGCCAGCAGTGAAGGAGGCAGGGGGTCTGGTGGCTACACCTTC. Translation gives CASSEGGRGSGGYTF.

The chain is built from TRBV4-1 and TRBJ1-3, with D perhaps matching TRBD1 (6 bases). The V gene's germline CDR1 is MGHRA and CDR2 YSYEKL. Between the trimmed V and J ends, which lost 1 base and 0 bases, there was a span of 13 bases. There are 17 residues in the CDR3. The CDR3 loop reads CASSQVLQGTSGNTIYF. The DNA of the CDR3 is TGCGCCAGCAGCCAAGTTCTACAGGGAACCTCTGGAAACACCATATATTTT.

This clone appeared a single time. V is TRBV5-5 and J is TRBJ2-7; 9 bases map to TRBD1. Germline V gives CDR1 SGHKS, CDR2 YYEKEE (reference sequence). J gave up 4 bases and V 3 bases, and 2 bases lay outside the gene matches. The CDR3 runs to 13 residues. CDR3 residues: CASSWTGEYEQYF. CDR3 in DNA: TGTGCCAGCAGCTGGACAGGGGAGTACGAGCAGTACTTC.

The chain combines TRBV24-1 with TRBJ1-2; 7 positions match TRBD1. V was clipped by 3 bases and J by 7 bases; unmatched bases: 7. Germline lookup yields CDR1 KGHDR and CDR2 SFDVKD. This CDR3 region has 14 residues. CDR3 nucleotide sequence: TGTGCCACCAGTGATCCCACAGGGGAATCTGGCTACACCTTC. Translating gives CATSDPTGESGYTF.

This chain joins TRBV30 and TRBJ2-2; tentative D call: TRBD2 (5 bases). The length of the CDR3 is 13 residues. Germline V CDR1 and CDR2: GTSNPN, SVGIG (reference sequence). V lost 0 bases and J lost 8, with 10 bases in between. CDR3 coding DNA: TGTGCCTGGAGTGTCCAACTAGGGGGGGAGCTGTTTTTT. Amino acid sequence: CAWSVQLGGELFF.

The J gene is TRBJ1-4, the V gene TRBV5-8, with D hard to call. Germline CDR1 reads SGHTS; CDR2 reads YDEGEE. V lost 1 base and J 5 bases, leaving 18 bases between the germline ends. This CDR3 has 17 amino acids. The CDR3: CASSLSYGLSLNEKLFF. CDR3 sequence (DNA): TGTGCCAGCAGCTTGTCCTACGGACTAAGTTTAAATGAAAAACTGTTTTTT.

The rearrangement links TRBV28 to TRBJ1-2, with 7 bases identical to TRBD1. J was trimmed by 7 bases and V by 8 bases; bases with no gene match: 16. This CDR3 is 15 amino acids long. Germline CDR1 is MDHEN and CDR2 is SYDVKM. The CDR3 DNA reads as TGTGCCAGCCAAACCTCCGGGACAGCAAGGAGTGGCTACACCTTC. Translating gives CASQTSGTARSGYTF.

This chain joins TRBV5-1 and TRBJ2-1; 11 bases map to TRBD2. This CDR3 comprises 16 residues. Germline lookup yields CDR1 SGHRS and CDR2 YFSETQ. Trimming removed 2 bases from V and 0 bases from J; junction bases left unmatched: 1. This CDR3 is CASSLTSGSSYNEQFF. The DNA for the CDR3 is TGCGCCAGCAGCTTAACTAGCGGGAGCTCCTACAATGAGCAGTTCTTC.

The CDR3 DNA reads TGCAGCGTCGGGGACAGTCCGCAGCCCCAGCATTTT. It translates to CSVGDSPQPQHF. This sequence joins TRBV29-1 and TRBJ1-5; the match to TRBD1 covers 7 bases. The CDR3 runs to 12 residues. CDR1 and CDR2 from the germline V gene are SQVTM and ANQGSEA. J was trimmed by 7 bases and V by 6 bases; bases with no gene match: 6.

This rearrangement joins TRBV30 to TRBJ2-5; D may be TRBD2 (6 bases). The CDR3 sequence is 13 residues long. Trimming pared 2 bases from V and 2 bases from J, leaving 9 bases between. Germline V gene lookup returns CDR1 GTSNPN and CDR2 SVGIG (reference sequence). Here the CDR3 DNA reads TGTGCCTGGAGTCCTAGCGCGCAAGAGACCCAGTACTTC. Its translation is CAWSPSAQETQYF. Drawing the rest from reference TRBV30 and TRBJ2-5, the complete variable domain is SQTIHQWPATLVQPVGSPLSLECTVEGTSNPNLYWYRQAAGRGLQLLFYSVGIGQISSEVPQNLSASRPQDRQFILSSKKLLLSDSGFYLCAWSPSAQETQYFGPGTRLLVL.

In DNA form, the CDR3 reads TGTGCCTGGAGTGTAGGTGCCCGAGGGAACATTCAGTACTTC. Translation gives CAWSVGARGNIQYF. The chain employs TRBV30 and TRBJ2-4, with D perhaps TRBD2 (5 bases). Germline V gene sequence: CDR1 GTSNPN, CDR2 SVGIG (reference sequence). V was pared by 0 bases and J by 7 bases, with 13 bases between. The CDR3 runs 14 residues.